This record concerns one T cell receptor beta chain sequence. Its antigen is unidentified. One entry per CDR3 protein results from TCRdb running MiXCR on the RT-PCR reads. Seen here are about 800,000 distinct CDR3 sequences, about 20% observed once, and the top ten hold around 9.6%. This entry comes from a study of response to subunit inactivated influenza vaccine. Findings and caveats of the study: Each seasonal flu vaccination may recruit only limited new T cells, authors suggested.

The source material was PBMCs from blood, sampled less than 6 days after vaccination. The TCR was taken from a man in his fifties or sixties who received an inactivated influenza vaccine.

The CDR3 coding sequence is TGTGCCAGCAGTTTAAAGGCTAGCGGGGGTTACGAGCAGTACTTC. This sequence encodes CASSLKASGGYEQYF. The rearrangement links TRBV12-3 or TRBV12-4 to TRBJ2-7, with TRBD2 matching 10 bases. The CDR3 covers 15 residues. V lost 2 bases, J lost 4 bases, and 5 bases stayed unmatched.